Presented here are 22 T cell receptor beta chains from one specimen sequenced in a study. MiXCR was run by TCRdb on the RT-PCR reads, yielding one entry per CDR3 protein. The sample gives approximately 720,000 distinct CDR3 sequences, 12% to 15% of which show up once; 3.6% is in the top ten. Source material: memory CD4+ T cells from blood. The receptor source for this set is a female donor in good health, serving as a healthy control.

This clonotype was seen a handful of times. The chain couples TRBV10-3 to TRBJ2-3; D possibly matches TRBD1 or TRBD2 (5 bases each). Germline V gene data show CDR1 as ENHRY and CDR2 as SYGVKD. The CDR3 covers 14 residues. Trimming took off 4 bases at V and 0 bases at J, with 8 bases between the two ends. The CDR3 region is CAISGRDSTDTQYF. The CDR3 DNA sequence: TGTGCCATCAGTGGCCGGGACAGCACAGATACGCAGTATTTT.

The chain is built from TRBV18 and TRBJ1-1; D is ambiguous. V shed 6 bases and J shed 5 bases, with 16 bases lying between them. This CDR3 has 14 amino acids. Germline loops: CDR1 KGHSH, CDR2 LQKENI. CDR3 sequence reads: CASSPEGRWTEAFF. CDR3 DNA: TGTGCCAGCTCTCCGGAGGGTAGATGGACTGAAGCTTTCTTT.

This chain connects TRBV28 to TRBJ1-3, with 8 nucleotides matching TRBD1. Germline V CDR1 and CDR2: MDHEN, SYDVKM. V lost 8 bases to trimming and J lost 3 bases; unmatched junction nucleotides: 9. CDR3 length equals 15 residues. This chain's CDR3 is CASEIQGARGNTIYF. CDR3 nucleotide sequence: TGTGCCAGCGAGATCCAGGGGGCGCGTGGAAACACCATATATTTT.

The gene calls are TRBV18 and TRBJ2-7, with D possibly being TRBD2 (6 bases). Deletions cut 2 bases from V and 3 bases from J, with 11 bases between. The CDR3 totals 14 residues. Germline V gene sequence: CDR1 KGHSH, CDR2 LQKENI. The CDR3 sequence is CASSPAGWLYEQYF. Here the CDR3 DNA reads TGTGCCAGCTCACCAGCGGGGTGGCTCTACGAGCAGTACTTC.

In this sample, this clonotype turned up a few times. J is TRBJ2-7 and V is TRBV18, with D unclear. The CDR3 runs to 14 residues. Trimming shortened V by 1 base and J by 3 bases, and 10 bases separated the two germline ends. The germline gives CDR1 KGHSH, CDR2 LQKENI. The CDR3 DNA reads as TGTGCCAGCTCACCACGTGCCCTTGGCTACGAGCAGTACTTC. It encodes CASSPRALGYEQYF.

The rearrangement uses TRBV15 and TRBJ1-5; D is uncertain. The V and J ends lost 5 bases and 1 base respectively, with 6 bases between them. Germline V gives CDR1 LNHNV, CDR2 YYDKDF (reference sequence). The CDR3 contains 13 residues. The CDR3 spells CATSAWSNQPQHF. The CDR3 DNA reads TGTGCCACCAGCGCCTGGAGCAATCAGCCCCAGCATTTT.

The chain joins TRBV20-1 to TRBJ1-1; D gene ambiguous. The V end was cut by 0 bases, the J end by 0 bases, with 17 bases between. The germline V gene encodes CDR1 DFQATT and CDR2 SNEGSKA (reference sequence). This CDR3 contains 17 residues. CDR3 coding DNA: TGCAGTGCTAGAGATCTCCAGCTCCCGGATCTGAACACTGAAGCTTTCTTT. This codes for CSARDLQLPDLNTEAFF.

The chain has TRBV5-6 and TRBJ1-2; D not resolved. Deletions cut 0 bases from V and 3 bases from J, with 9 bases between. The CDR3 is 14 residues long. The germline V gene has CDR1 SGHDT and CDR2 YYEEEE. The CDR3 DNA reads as TGTGCCAGCAGCTTGGCACTTGCAGACTATGGCTACACCTTC. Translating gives CASSLALADYGYTF. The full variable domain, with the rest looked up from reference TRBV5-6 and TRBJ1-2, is DAGVTQSPTHLIKTRGQQVTLRCSPKSGHDTVSWYQQALGQGPQFIFQYYEEEERQRGNFPDRFSGHQFPNYSSELNVNALLLGDSALYLCASSLALADYGYTFGSGTRLTVV.

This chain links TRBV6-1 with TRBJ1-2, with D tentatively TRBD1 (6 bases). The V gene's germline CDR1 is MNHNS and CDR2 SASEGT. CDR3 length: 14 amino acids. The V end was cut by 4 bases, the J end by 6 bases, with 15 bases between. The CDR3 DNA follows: TGTGCCAGCAGTGGCTGGGGGCCTGCCCATGGCTACACCTTC. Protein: CASSGWGPAHGYTF.

The DNA for the CDR3 is TGTGCCACCTCCCGGGCAGGGTCCCTTAACGAGCAGTACTTC. It yields the protein CATSRAGSLNEQYF. The chain couples TRBV10-3 to TRBJ2-7; tentatively, D is TRBD1 (5 bases). Germline V gene sequence: CDR1 ENHRY, CDR2 SYGVKD. This CDR3 spans 14 amino acids. V lost 10 bases and J 5 bases, leaving 21 bases between the germline ends.

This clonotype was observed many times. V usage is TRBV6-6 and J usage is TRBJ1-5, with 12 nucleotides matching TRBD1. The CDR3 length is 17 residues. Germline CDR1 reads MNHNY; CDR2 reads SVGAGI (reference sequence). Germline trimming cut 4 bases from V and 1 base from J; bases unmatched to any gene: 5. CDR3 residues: CASSSTGQGASNQPQHF. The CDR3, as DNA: TGTGCCAGCAGTTCTACGGGACAGGGGGCCAGCAATCAGCCCCAGCATTTT.

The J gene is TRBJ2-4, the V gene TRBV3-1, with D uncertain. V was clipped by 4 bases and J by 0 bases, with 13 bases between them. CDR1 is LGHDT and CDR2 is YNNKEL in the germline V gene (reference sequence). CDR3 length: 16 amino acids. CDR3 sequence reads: CASSPQVTLAKNIQYF. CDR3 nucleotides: TGTGCCAGCAGCCCGCAGGTCACACTAGCCAAAAACATTCAGTACTTC.

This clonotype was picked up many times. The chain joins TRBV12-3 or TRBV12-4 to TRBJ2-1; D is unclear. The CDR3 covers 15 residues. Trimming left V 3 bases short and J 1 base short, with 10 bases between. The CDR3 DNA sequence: TGTGCCAGCAGTTTTCAGGCTACGTCCTACAATGAGCAGTTCTTC. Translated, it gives CASSFQATSYNEQFF.

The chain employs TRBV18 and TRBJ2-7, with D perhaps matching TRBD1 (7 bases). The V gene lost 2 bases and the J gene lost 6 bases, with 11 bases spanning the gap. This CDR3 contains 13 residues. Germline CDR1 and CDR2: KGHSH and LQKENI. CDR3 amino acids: CASSPSQGGEQYF. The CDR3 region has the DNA TGTGCCAGCTCACCAAGCCAGGGGGGCGAGCAGTACTTC.

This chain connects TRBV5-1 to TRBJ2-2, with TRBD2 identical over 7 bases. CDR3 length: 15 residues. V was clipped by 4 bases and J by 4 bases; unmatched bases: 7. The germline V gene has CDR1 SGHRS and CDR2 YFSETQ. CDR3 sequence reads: CASSTPGGPTGELFF. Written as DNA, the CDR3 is TGCGCCAGCAGCACCCCGGGAGGCCCCACCGGGGAGCTGTTTTTT.

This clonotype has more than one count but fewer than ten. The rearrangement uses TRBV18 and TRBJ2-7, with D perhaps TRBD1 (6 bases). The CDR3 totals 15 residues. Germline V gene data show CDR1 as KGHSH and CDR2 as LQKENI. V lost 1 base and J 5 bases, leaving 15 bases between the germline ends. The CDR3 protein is CASSPRDIEKDEQYF. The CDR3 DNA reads TGTGCCAGCTCACCACGGGACATAGAGAAAGACGAGCAGTACTTC. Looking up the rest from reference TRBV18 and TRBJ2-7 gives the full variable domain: NAGVMQNPRHLVRRRGQEARLRCSPMKGHSHVYWYRQLPEEGLKFMVYLQKENIIDESGMPKERFSAEFPKEGPSILRIQQVVRGDSAAYFCASSPRDIEKDEQYFGPGTRLTVT.

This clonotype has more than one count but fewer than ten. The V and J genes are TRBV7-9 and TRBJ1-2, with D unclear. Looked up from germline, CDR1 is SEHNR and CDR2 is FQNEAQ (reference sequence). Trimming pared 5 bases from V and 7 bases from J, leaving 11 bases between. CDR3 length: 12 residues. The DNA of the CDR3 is TGTGCCAGCAGCCTCGAGCGGGGTGGCTACACCTTC. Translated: CASSLERGGYTF.

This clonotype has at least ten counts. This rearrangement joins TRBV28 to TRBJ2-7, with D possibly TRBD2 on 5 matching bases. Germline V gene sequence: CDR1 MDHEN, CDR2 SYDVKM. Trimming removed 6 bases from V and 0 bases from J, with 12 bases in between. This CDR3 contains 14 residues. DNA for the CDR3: TGTGCCAGCAGAGACCAGGCGGGCTCCTACGAGCAGTACTTC. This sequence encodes CASRDQAGSYEQYF.

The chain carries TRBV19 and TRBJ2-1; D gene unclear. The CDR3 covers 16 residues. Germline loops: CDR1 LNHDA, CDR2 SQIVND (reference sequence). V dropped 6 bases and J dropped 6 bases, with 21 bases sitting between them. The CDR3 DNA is TGTGCCAGTAGCCCGACTGATGCGAGAAGCTTCAATGAGCAGTTCTTC. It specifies CASSPTDARSFNEQFF.

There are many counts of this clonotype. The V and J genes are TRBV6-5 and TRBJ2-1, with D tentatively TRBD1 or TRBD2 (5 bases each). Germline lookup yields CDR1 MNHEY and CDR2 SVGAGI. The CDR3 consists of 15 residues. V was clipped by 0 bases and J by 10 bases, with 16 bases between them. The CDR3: CASSYSTRGSREQFF. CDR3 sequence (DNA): TGTGCCAGCAGTTACTCGACGAGGGGTAGCAGGGAGCAGTTCTTC.

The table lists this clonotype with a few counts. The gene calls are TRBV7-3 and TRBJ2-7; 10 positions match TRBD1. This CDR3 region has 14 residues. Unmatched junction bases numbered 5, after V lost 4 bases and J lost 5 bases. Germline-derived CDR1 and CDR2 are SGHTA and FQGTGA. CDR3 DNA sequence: TGTGCCAGCAGCTCGGGACAGGGGTTGGACGAGCAGTACTTC. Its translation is CASSSGQGLDEQYF. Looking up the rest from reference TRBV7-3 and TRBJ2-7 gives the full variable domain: GAGVSQTPSNKVTEKGKYVELRCDPISGHTALYWYRQSLGQGPEFLIYFQGTGAADDSGLPNDRFFAVRPEGSVSTLKIQRTERGDSAVYLCASSSGQGLDEQYFGPGTRLTVT.

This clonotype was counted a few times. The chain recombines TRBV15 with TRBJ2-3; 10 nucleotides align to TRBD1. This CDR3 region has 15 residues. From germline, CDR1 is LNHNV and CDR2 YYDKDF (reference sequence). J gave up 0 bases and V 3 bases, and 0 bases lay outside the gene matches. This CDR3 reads CATSRGQGSTDTQYF. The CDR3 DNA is TGTGCCACCAGCAGGGGACAGGGGAGCACAGATACGCAGTATTTT. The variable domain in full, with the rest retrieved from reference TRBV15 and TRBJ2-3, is DAMVIQNPRYQVTQFGKPVTLSCSQTLNHNVMYWYQQKSSQAPKLLFHYYDKDFNNEADTPDNFQSRRPNTSFCFLDIRSPGLGDTAMYLCATSRGQGSTDTQYFGPGTRLTVL.